The 8 T cell receptor beta chains in this list originate from one sample, sequenced in a study of blood T cell repertoires in COVID-19. Profiled with immunoSEQ multiplex PCR; TCRdb holds only in-frame clones, not every one. The sample holds about 190,000 clones; just under 80% are singletons and the top ten take 2.5% to 3.5%. Sequenced input: peripheral blood. These receptors were obtained from an elderly woman with active or convalescent COVID-19.

This chain links TRBV6-5 with TRBJ1-1; 7 bases fit TRBD1. CDR3 length: 15 residues. Germline CDR1 reads MNHEY; CDR2 reads SVGAGI. The V gene end was trimmed by 6 bases and the J gene end by 6 bases; junction bases not matched to a gene: 13. CDR3 coding DNA: TGTGCCAGCAGACCGACCCGACAGGGTATCGCTGAAGCTTTCTTT. This encodes CASRPTRQGIAEAFF.

CDR3 bases: TGTGCCAGCAGTTCTACCGGGACAGGCACCGGGGAGCTGTTTTTT. Residues: CASSSTGTGTGELFF. The V and J genes are TRBV28 and TRBJ2-2; 8 nucleotides align to TRBD1. Germline V gene lookup returns CDR1 MDHEN and CDR2 SYDVKM. V shed 4 bases, J shed 4 bases, and the junction held 5 bases outside the gene matches. CDR3 length: 15 residues. The full variable domain, completed using reference TRBV28 and TRBJ2-2, is DVKVTQSSRYLVKRTGEKVFLECVQDMDHENMFWYRQDPGLGLRLIYFSYDVKMKEKGDIPEGYSVSREKKERFSLILESASTNQTSMYLCASSSTGTGTGELFFGEGSRLTVL.

The V gene is TRBV4-1, the J gene TRBJ2-4; D gene unclear. From germline, CDR1 is MGHRA and CDR2 YSYEKL. The CDR3 totals 16 residues. V lost 4 bases and J 0 bases, leaving 13 bases between the germline ends. CDR3 sequence reads: CASSPVSLLAKNIQYF. CDR3 nucleotide sequence: TGCGCCAGCAGCCCTGTCAGTCTCTTAGCCAAAAACATTCAGTACTTC.

The CDR3 coding sequence is TGTGCCAGCAGCTTGTTGGGGCCCCAAGAGACCCAGTACTTC. Amino acids: CASSLLGPQETQYF. The chain couples TRBV5-4 to TRBJ2-5; D is perhaps TRBD1 (5 bases). In germline, CDR1 is SGHNT, CDR2 YYREEE (reference sequence). CDR3 size: 14 residues. Trimming took 1 base from V and 1 from J, leaving 8 bases between them.

The rearrangement joins TRBV6-5 to TRBJ2-2; D not resolved. Germline-derived CDR1 and CDR2 are MNHEY and SVGAGI. The V and J ends lost 6 bases and 3 bases respectively, with 11 bases between them. The CDR3 totals 14 residues. This CDR3 reads CASSSDRDTGELFF. CDR3 in DNA: TGTGCCAGCAGCTCCGATCGGGACACCGGGGAGCTGTTTTTT.

J is TRBJ2-5 and V is TRBV2, with 8 bases that match TRBD2. The CDR3 spans 14 residues. V shed 7 bases and J 5 bases; nucleotides not matched to a gene: 9. Per the germline V gene, CDR1 is SNHLY and CDR2 is FYNNEI. CDR3: CASTLSGGGETQYF. For the CDR3, the DNA is TGTGCCAGCACACTAAGCGGGGGTGGGGAGACCCAGTACTTC. Complete variable domain (other parts from reference TRBV2 and TRBJ2-5): EPEVTQTPSHQVTQMGQEVILRCVPISNHLYFYWYRQILGQKVEFLVSFYNNEISEKSEIFDDQFSVERPDGSNFTLKIRSTKLEDSAMYFCASTLSGGGETQYFGPGTRLLVL.

The V gene is TRBV28, the J gene TRBJ2-5; 7 bases align to TRBD1. V was clipped by 6 bases and J by 4 bases; unmatched bases: 8. CDR3 length equals 14 residues. Germline V gene data show CDR1 as MDHEN and CDR2 as SYDVKM. Written as DNA, the CDR3 is TGTGCCAGCAGCCGTACAGGGGACCGAGAGACCCAGTACTTC. Its translation: CASSRTGDRETQYF.

This clone came up a few times. The V and J genes are TRBV5-1 and TRBJ1-4, with 7 bases aligning to TRBD1. Germline trimming cut 0 bases from V and 8 bases from J; bases unmatched to any gene: 4. In germline, CDR1 is SGHRS, CDR2 YFSETQ. The CDR3 is 14 residues long. CDR3 in amino acids: CASSLEQGREKLFF. The CDR3 DNA reads as TGCGCCAGCAGCTTGGAACAGGGGAGAGAAAAACTGTTTTTT.